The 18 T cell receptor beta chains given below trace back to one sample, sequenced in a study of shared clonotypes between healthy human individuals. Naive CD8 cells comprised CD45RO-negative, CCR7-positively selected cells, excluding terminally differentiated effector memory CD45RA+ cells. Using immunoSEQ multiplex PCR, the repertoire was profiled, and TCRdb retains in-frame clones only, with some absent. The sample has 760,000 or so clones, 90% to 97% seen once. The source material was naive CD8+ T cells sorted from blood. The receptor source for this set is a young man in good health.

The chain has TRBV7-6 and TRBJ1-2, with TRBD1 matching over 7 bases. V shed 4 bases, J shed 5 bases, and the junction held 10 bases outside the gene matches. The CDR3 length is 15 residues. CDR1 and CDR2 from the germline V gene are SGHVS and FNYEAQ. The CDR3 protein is CASSSFARGNYGYTF. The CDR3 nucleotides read TGTGCCAGCAGCTCGTTCGCCAGGGGGAATTATGGCTACACCTTC.

The chain's CDR3 is CATSRVLDSYEQYF. CDR3 bases: TGTGCCACCAGCAGAGTCCTCGACTCCTACGAGCAGTACTTC. The chain employs TRBV15 and TRBJ2-7; no definite D call. The CDR3 has 14 amino acids. In germline, CDR1 is LNHNV, CDR2 YYDKDF (reference sequence). Trimming cost V 1 base and J 0 bases, with 7 bases left between them.

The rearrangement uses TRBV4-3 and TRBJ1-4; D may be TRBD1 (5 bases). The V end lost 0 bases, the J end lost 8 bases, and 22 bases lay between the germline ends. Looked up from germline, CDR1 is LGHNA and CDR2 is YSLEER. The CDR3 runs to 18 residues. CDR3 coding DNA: TGCGCCAGCAGCCAAGATCTTGGTCTCGGGGCAGGTGGAGAAAAACTGTTTTTT. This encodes CASSQDLGLGAGGEKLFF.

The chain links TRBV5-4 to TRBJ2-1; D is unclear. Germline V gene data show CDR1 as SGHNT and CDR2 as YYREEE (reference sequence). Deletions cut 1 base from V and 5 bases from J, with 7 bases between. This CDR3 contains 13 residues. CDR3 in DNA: TGTGCCAGCAGCTTGTTAACGGACAATGAGCAGTTCTTC. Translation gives CASSLLTDNEQFF.

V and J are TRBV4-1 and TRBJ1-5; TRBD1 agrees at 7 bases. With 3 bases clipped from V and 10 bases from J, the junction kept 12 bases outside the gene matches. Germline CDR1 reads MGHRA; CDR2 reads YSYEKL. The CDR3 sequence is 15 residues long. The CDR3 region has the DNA TGCGCCAGCAGCCAGACACAGGGGACGCCCGATCCCCAGCATTTT. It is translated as CASSQTQGTPDPQHF.

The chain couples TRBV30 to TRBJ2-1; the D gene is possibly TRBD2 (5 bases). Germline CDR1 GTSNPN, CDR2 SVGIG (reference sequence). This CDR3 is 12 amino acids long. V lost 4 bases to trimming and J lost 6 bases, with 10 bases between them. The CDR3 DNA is TGTGCCTGGACTATCGGAGGCAATGAGCAGTTCTTC. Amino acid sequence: CAWTIGGNEQFF.

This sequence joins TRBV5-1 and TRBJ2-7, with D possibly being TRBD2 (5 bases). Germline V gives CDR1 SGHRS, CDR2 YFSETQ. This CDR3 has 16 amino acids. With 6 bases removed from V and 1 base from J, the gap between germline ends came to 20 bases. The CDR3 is CASKYSPERISYEQYF. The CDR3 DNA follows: TGCGCCAGCAAATACTCCCCCGAGCGGATATCCTACGAGCAGTACTTC.

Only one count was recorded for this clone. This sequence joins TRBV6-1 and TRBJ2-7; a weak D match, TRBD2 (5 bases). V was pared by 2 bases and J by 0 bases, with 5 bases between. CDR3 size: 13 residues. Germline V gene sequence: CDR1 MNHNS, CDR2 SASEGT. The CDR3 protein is CASSETSSYEQYF. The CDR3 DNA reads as TGTGCCAGCAGTGAAACTAGCTCCTACGAGCAGTACTTC.

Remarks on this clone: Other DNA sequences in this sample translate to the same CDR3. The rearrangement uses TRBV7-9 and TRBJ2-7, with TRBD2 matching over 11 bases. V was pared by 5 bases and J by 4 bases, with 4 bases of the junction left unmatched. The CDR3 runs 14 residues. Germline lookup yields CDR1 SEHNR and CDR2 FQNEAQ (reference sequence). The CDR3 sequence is CASSPSSGRYEQYF. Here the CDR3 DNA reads TGTGCCAGCAGCCCCTCTAGCGGGAGGTACGAGCAGTACTTC.

The CDR3 DNA reads as TGTGCCAGCAGCTTTGTCGGGGGTGCTGGGGCCAACGTCCTGACTTTC. This encodes CASSFVGGAGANVLTF. The V gene is TRBV7-9, the J gene TRBJ2-6, with D perhaps TRBD2 (6 bases). Trimming took off 3 bases at V and 2 bases at J, with 11 bases between the two ends. This CDR3 has 16 residues. Germline CDR1 reads SEHNR; CDR2 reads FQNEAQ (reference sequence).

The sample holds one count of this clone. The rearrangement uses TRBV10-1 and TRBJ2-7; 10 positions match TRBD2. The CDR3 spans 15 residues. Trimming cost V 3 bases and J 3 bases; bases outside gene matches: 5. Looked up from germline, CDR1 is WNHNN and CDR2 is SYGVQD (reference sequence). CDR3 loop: CASSERTSGLYEQYF. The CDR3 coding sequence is TGCGCCAGCAGTGAACGGACTAGCGGACTCTACGAGCAGTACTTC.

The CDR3 bases are TGTGCCAGCAGGGCTCCCGGGACAGGCTCCTACGAGCAGTACTTC. Encoded protein: CASRAPGTGSYEQYF. V and J are TRBV6-1 and TRBJ2-7, with 8 nucleotides matching TRBD1. This CDR3 has 15 residues. Trimming removed 6 bases from V and 0 bases from J; junction bases left unmatched: 7. Germline V CDR1 and CDR2: MNHNS, SASEGT.

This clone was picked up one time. The CDR3 sequence: CASSTRGGTRWELFF. As DNA, the CDR3 is TGTGCCAGCAGCACCCGCGGCGGTACACGTTGGGAGCTGTTTTTT. The chain recombines TRBV21-1 with TRBJ2-2; the table's D call TRBD2 went unverified against the DNA. TRBV21-1 is annotated as a pseudogene. The CDR3 covers 15 residues.

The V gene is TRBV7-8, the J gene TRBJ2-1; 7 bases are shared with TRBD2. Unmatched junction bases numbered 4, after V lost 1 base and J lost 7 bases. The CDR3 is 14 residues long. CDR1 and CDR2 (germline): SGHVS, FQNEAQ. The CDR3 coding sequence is TGTGCCAGCAGCTTAGACGCGGGGGTAAATGAGCAGTTCTTC. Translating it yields CASSLDAGVNEQFF.

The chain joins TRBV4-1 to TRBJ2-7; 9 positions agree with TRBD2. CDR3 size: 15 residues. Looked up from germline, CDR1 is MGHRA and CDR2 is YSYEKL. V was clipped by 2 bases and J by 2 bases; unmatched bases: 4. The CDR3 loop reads CASSQTSGQTYEQYF. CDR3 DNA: TGCGCCAGCAGCCAAACTAGCGGGCAAACCTACGAGCAGTACTTC.

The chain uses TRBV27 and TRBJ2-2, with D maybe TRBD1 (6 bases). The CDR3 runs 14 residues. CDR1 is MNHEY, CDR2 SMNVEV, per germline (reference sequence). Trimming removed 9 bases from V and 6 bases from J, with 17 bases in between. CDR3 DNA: TGTGCCAGTCGACCGGGACACGGCCCCGGGGAGCTGTTTTTT. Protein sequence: CASRPGHGPGELFF.

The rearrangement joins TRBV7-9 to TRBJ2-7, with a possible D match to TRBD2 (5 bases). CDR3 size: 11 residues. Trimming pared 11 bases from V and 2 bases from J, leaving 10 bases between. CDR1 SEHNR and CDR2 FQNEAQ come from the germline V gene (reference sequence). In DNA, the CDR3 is TGTGCCGGAGGACGGGCCTACGAGCAGTACTTC. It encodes CAGGRAYEQYF.

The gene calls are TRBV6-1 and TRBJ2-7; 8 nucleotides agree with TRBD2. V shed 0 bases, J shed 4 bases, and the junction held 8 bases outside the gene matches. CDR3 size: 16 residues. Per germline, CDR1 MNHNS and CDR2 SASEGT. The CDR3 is CASSEALTSGEYEQYF. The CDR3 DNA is TGTGCCAGCAGTGAAGCGCTAACTAGCGGAGAATACGAGCAGTACTTC.